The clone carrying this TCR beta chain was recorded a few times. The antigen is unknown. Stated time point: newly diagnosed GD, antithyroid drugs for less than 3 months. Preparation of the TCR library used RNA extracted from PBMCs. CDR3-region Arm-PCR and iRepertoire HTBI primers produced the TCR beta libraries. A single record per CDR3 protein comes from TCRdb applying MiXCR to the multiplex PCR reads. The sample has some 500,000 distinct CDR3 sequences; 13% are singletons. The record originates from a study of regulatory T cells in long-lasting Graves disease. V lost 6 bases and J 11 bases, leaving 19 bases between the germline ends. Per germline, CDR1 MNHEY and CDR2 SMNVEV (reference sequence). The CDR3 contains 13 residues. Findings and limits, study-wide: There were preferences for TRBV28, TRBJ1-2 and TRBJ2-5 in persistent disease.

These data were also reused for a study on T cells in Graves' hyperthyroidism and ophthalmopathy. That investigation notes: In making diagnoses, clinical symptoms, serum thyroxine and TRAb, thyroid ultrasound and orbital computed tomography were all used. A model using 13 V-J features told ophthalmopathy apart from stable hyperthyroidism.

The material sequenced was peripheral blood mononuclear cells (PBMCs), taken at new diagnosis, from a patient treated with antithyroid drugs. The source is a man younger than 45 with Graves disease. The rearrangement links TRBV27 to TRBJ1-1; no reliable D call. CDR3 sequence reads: CASRLGVSGVAFF. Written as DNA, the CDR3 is TGTGCCAGCAGGCTCGGGGTCTCCGGAGTGGCTTTCTTT.